This paragraph covers one T cell receptor beta chain sequence. Antigen: not known. This specimen comes from a study of a mutant IDH1 vaccine in newly diagnosed glioma. Study at large: The start of vaccination came 4-6 weeks after radiotherapy alone, or with temozolomide cycles. Beforehand, treatment had been radiotherapy, temozolomide, or both; the majority received both.

There are 15 residues in the CDR3. Germline V lookup: CDR1 SGDLS, CDR2 YYNGEE. J lost 6 bases, V lost 0 bases, and 5 bases had no gene match. Study-wide findings and caveats: Immune responses induced by vaccination arose in approximately 93% of the patients. No link was apparently found between pseudoprogression and changes in top peripheral T cell clonotypes.

Stated time point: week 11, during vaccination. With topical imiquimod, each dose of the vaccine consisted of 300 ug of mutant IDH1 20-mer peptide. Profiling relied on immunoSEQ multiplex PCR, and the TCRdb table lists in-frame clones only, not all of them. The sample records 40,000 to 55,000 clones, roughly nine tenths being singletons. This material consisted of PBMCs, taken from a glioma patient whose treatment included an IDH1 peptide vaccine. The chain combines TRBV9 with TRBJ2-5; 10 nucleotides align to TRBD2. The receptor was isolated from a man in his fifties with glioma. Here the CDR3 DNA reads TGTGCCAGCAGCGTAGGGCTAGCGGGGGACAAGACCCAGTACTTC. It translates to CASSVGLAGDKTQYF.